These T cell receptor beta chains were read from a single sample in a study of OX40 agonist ivuxolimab in advanced cancers. This table comes from immunoSEQ multiplex PCR, and its TCRdb copy is limited to in-frame clones, with some not included. Here the sample spans about 26,000 clones, about four fifths being singletons. Sequenced material: CD4+ or CD8+ T cells sorted from blood, taken in a trial of the OX40 agonist ivuxolimab. The receptor set was obtained from an adult with an advanced solid tumor such as melanoma, head and neck, liver or kidney cancer. The CDR3 runs from the conserved cysteine through the conserved F or W. Fields, in order: clone size, V gene, J gene, D gene, CDR3 protein, CDR3 DNA. A D gene is named only where the DNA matches it firmly. The size field is filled for only some rows; it gives once, few, many or a size class.

.,TRBV6-6,TRBJ1-4,TRBD1,CASTYLGQGNEKLFF,TGTGCCAGCACCTACCTTGGACAGGGCAATGAAAAACTGTTTTTT
.,TRBV6-1,TRBJ2-5,TRBD2,CASSEREGSGGTQETQYF,TGTGCCAGCAGTGAACGGGAGGGCAGCGGGGGGACACAAGAGACCCAGTACTTC
.,TRBV19,TRBJ2-6,.,CASSIRPGGSGANVLTF,TGTGCCAGTAGTATAAGGCCCGGAGGTAGTGGGGCCAACGTCCTGACTTTC
.,TRBV7-2,TRBJ1-2,TRBD1,CASSLDPTGERNYGYTF,TGTGCCAGCAGCTTGGATCCGACAGGGGAGAGGAACTATGGCTACACCTTC
.,TRBV7-8,TRBJ2-3,.,CASGLTEGPTTQYF,TGTGCCAGCGGACTAACTGAGGGCCCCACTACGCAGTATTTT
.,TRBV19,TRBJ1-5,.,CASSKWDTDVSPQHF,TGTGCCAGTAGCAAATGGGACACGGACGTGTCGCCCCAGCATTTT
.,TRBV6-5,TRBJ1-5,.,CASSRASSHQPQHF,TGTGCCAGCAGCCGGGCCTCCTCACATCAGCCCCAGCATTTT
.,TRBV28,TRBJ2-7,TRBD1,CASSFTASGTGVREQYF,TGTGCCAGCAGTTTCACAGCTTCCGGGACAGGGGTGCGAGAGCAGTACTTC
.,TRBV6-5,TRBJ2-3,.,CASSGGGPDTQYF,TGTGCCAGCAGTGGGGGCGGGCCAGATACGCAGTATTTT
medium-sized,TRBV4-1,TRBJ1-6,.,CASSQSNSPLHF,TGCGCCAGCAGCCAATCAAATTCACCCCTCCACTTT
.,TRBV4-1,TRBJ2-1,.,CASSQVNHEQFF,TGCGCCAGCAGCCAAGTAAACCATGAGCAGTTCTTC
.,TRBV11-3,TRBJ2-2,TRBD1,CASSRGQGAFTGELFF,TGTGCCAGCAGCCGGGGACAGGGAGCTTTCACCGGGGAGCTGTTTTTT
.,TRBV5-4,TRBJ1-2,.,CARFRGESTF,TGTGCCAGATTTCGTGGGGAGTCTACCTTC
once,TRBV7-9,TRBJ1-1,.,CASIIVRALNTEAFF,TGTGCCAGCATTATAGTTAGGGCTCTGAACACTGAAGCTTTCTTT
.,TRBV9,TRBJ2-2,.,CASSVGRGRANTGELFF,TGTGCCAGCAGCGTAGGGAGGGGCAGAGCGAACACCGGGGAGCTGTTTTTT
.,TRBV15,TRBJ2-5,.,CATSSLTGSETQYF,TGTGCCACCAGCAGCCTAACAGGTTCGGAGACCCAGTACTTC
.,TRBV7-8,TRBJ2-7,TRBD1,CASRLSGTGDYEQYF,TGTGCCAGCAGACTATCCGGGACAGGGGATTACGAGCAGTACTTC
.,TRBV7-9,TRBJ1-2,TRBD1,CASSPAGGYGYTF,TGTGCCAGCAGCCCCGCAGGGGGGTATGGCTACACCTTC
.,TRBV2,TRBJ2-3,TRBD2,CASRPGTSGGGTDTQYF,TGTGCCAGCAGACCCGGGACTAGCGGGGGGGGCACAGATACGCAGTATTTT
few,TRBV29-1,TRBJ1-2,.,CSVGGDSHRYGYTF,TGCAGCGTTGGAGGGGATTCCCATCGCTATGGCTACACCTTC
once,TRBV18,TRBJ2-7,.,CASSPRPGAYEQYF,TGTGCCAGCTCACCCAGGCCGGGGGCCTACGAGCAGTACTTC
.,TRBV27,TRBJ1-2,.,CASSLSLGFHYGYTF,TGTGCCAGCAGTCTCTCCCTCGGGTTTCACTATGGCTACACCTTC
.,TRBV18,TRBJ1-3,TRBD1,CASSPPLGQGVNTIYF,TGTGCCAGCTCACCCCCGTTGGGACAGGGGGTAAACACCATATATTTT
.,TRBV15,TRBJ1-2,.,CATSRGQGYGYTF,TGTGCCACCAGCAGAGGCCAGGGTTATGGCTACACCTTC
.,TRBV7-4,TRBJ1-1,.,CASSDGLFAFF,TGTGCCAGCTCTGATGGGCTGTTCGCTTTCTTT
.,TRBV4-1,TRBJ1-6,.,CASSLKERIYNSPLHF,TGCGCCAGCAGCCTGAAAGAGCGTATATATAATTCACCCCTCCACTTT
.,TRBV6-4,TRBJ2-3,.,CASSDAAGVDTQYF,TGTGCCAGCAGTGACGCGGCAGGGGTAGATACGCAGTATTTT
.,TRBV28,TRBJ2-7,TRBD2,CASRSPRGVEQYF,TGTGCCAGCCGTAGTCCCCGGGGGGTCGAGCAGTACTTC